This T cell receptor beta chain was obtained from a study of cytomegalovirus exposure and HLA in healthy donors. Study background: Among several hundred genotyped donors, around 81% fell in the Caucasian-associated ancestry cluster.

Primers: 60 Vbeta forward and 13 Jbeta reverse. TCRdb's copy holds only in-frame clones and misses some; the assay was immunoSEQ multiplex PCR. The repertoire holds under 150,000 clones, with approximately 70% as singletons. The CDR3 extends over 15 amino acids. Germline CDR1 and CDR2: SGDLS and YYNGEE. V was pared by 2 bases and J by 2 bases, with 12 bases between. The source material was PBMCs. The source is a human donor in good health. This chain connects TRBV9 to TRBJ2-3; D might be TRBD1 (6 bases). The CDR3 reads CASSVGQRDTDTQYF. In nucleotides, the CDR3 is TGTGCCAGCAGCGTCGGACAGAGAGACACAGATACGCAGTATTTT.